The 15 T cell receptor beta chains listed next were all sequenced from one sample in a study of blood T cell repertoires in COVID-19. Profiled with immunoSEQ multiplex PCR; TCRdb holds only in-frame clones, not every one. Of over 300,000 clones detected, 75% to 90% appear once; the ten largest clones hold more than 2%. Input material: PBMCs or T cells enriched from blood (not recorded which). These receptors originate from a man aged 25-40 years who had recovered from COVID-19.

CDR3 in DNA: TGCGCCAGCAGCTCTGTTAGGGCGGGAGAGCAGTACTTC. Residues: CASSSVRAGEQYF. The chain couples TRBV5-1 to TRBJ2-7; D possibly corresponds to TRBD2 (6 bases). Trimming removed 3 bases at V and 7 bases at J, with 14 bases between. Per germline, CDR1 SGHRS and CDR2 YFSETQ. The CDR3 totals 13 residues.

The genes are TRBV5-5 and TRBJ2-3; 7 nucleotides match TRBD2. The junction had 10 bases not matched to a gene; V was cut back by 4 bases and J by 2 bases. This CDR3 has 16 residues. CDR1 and CDR2 from the germline V gene are SGHKS and YYEKEE (reference sequence). The CDR3 here is CASSSGNGGFTDTQYF. In DNA form, the CDR3 reads TGTGCCAGCAGCAGCGGGAACGGGGGGTTCACAGATACGCAGTATTTT.

The count of this clone is one. The V and J genes are TRBV27 and TRBJ1-1; 8 nucleotides match TRBD1. CDR3 length: 17 residues. Germline V gene data show CDR1 as MNHEY and CDR2 as SMNVEV (reference sequence). The V gene end was trimmed by 4 bases and the J gene end by 0 bases; junction bases not matched to a gene: 10. CDR3 loop: CASSSGPGTGLNTEAFF. In DNA, the CDR3 is TGTGCCAGCAGTTCCGGTCCCGGGACAGGTTTGAACACTGAAGCTTTCTTT.

The gene calls are TRBV19 and TRBJ1-2, with D possibly being TRBD1 (5 bases). CDR1 is LNHDA and CDR2 is SQIVND in the germline V gene (reference sequence). The germline V and J ends were trimmed by 5 bases and 1 base, with 14 bases remaining between them. The CDR3 runs 15 residues. CDR3 sequence (DNA): TGTGCCAGTAGTGCGGACACGTCTGTTAACTATGGCTACACCTTC. Translated: CASSADTSVNYGYTF.

This chain joins TRBV19 and TRBJ2-5; D unresolved. V lost 2 bases to trimming and J lost 2 bases, with 6 bases between them. Germline values: CDR1 LNHDA, CDR2 SQIVND (reference sequence). This CDR3 has 13 residues. CDR3 bases: TGTGCCAGTAGTATAATACAACAAGAGACCCAGTACTTC. Translating it yields CASSIIQQETQYF.

The chain couples TRBV19 to TRBJ1-2, with a possible D match to TRBD1 (6 bases). This CDR3 is 12 amino acids long. V was shortened by 1 base and J by 7 bases, with 7 bases between the two germline ends. Germline lookup yields CDR1 LNHDA and CDR2 SQIVND (reference sequence). The CDR3 loop is CASSIAGVGYTF. The CDR3 DNA sequence: TGTGCCAGTAGTATAGCAGGGGTTGGCTACACCTTC.

V and J are TRBV5-1 and TRBJ2-5, with 7 bases identical to TRBD2. The V gene end was trimmed by 4 bases and the J gene end by 4 bases; junction bases not matched to a gene: 19. The CDR3 contains 18 residues. The germline CDR1 and CDR2 sequences are SGHRS and YFSETQ. The CDR3 here is CASSPYAGGGPAGETQYF. CDR3 bases: TGCGCCAGCAGCCCGTACGCAGGCGGGGGTCCCGCGGGAGAGACCCAGTACTTC.

The chain recombines TRBV5-6 with TRBJ2-5; D possibly corresponds to TRBD2 (6 bases). Germline V lookup: CDR1 SGHDT, CDR2 YYEEEE. The CDR3 is 15 residues long. The V gene lost 4 bases and the J gene lost 5 bases, with 18 bases spanning the gap. In DNA form, the CDR3 reads TGTGCCAGCAGCCTATGGGTCCGGAGGGGCGAGACCCAGTACTTC. This codes for CASSLWVRRGETQYF.

The CDR3 nucleotides are TGTGCCAGCAGCCGAGGGCCGGACAGGTTCTACGAGCAGTACTTC. Its translation is CASSRGPDRFYEQYF. The V call is TRBV7-3, the J call TRBJ2-7; 7 nucleotides match TRBD1. V shed 5 bases, J shed 3 bases, and the junction held 10 bases outside the gene matches. CDR3 length: 15 amino acids. Germline V gene data show CDR1 as SGHTA and CDR2 as FQGTGA.

This clone was picked up many times. Other DNA variants within this sample encode the same CDR3. The chain is built from TRBV3-1 (or the pseudogene TRBV3-2) and TRBJ1-3; D not resolved. The CDR3 length is 13 residues. The germline V gene has CDR1 LGHDT and CDR2 YNNKEL (reference sequence). V was trimmed by 4 bases and J by 0 bases, leaving 4 bases between them. The CDR3, as DNA: TGTGCCAGCAGCCCTTCCTCTGGAAACACCATATATTTT. Translated, it gives CASSPSSGNTIYF.

The V call is TRBV30, the J call TRBJ1-6; D possibly corresponds to TRBD1 (6 bases). This CDR3 is built from 14 residues. V was shortened by 0 bases and J by 7 bases, with 10 bases between the two germline ends. Germline V gives CDR1 GTSNPN, CDR2 SVGIG (reference sequence). The CDR3 is CAWSVQGSNSPLHF. CDR3 bases: TGTGCCTGGAGTGTACAGGGAAGCAATTCACCCCTCCACTTT.

In nucleotides, the CDR3 is TGTGCCAGCAGCCGGCTCGGGAGCAATCAGCCCCAGCATTTT. Translated: CASSRLGSNQPQHF. The genes are TRBV11-2 and TRBJ1-5; D not resolved. Germline CDR1 is SGHAT and CDR2 is FQNNGV. The CDR3 spans 14 residues. V dropped 5 bases and J dropped 1 base, with 9 bases sitting between them.

The rearrangement uses TRBV19 and TRBJ2-7, with 11 nucleotides matching TRBD1. V lost 4 bases and J lost 6; bases outside the gene matches: 20. The CDR3 contains 19 residues. Germline V lookup: CDR1 LNHDA, CDR2 SQIVND (reference sequence). The CDR3 nucleotides are TGTGCCAGTAGTACCGCGACAATACTAGGACAGGGGGCTTCGGGCGAGCAGTACTTC. Translation gives CASSTATILGQGASGEQYF.

V usage is TRBV5-4 and J usage is TRBJ1-1; TRBD1 agrees at 7 bases. From germline, CDR1 is SGHNT and CDR2 YYREEE (reference sequence). The CDR3 is 14 residues long. V dropped 4 bases and J dropped 7; count of bases not matched to a gene: 10. This chain's CDR3 is CASSVETGTDEAFF. For the CDR3, the DNA is TGTGCCAGCAGCGTGGAGACAGGGACGGATGAAGCTTTCTTT.

The chain has TRBV6-5 and TRBJ2-7; TRBD1 matches at 8 bases. J lost 6 bases, V lost 6 bases, and 10 bases had no gene match. This CDR3 comprises 14 residues. Germline V gene data show CDR1 as MNHEY and CDR2 as SVGAGI. The CDR3 DNA reads as TGTGCCAGCAGCCTCCGACAGGGGTCGAGCGAGCAGTACTTC. This gives the protein CASSLRQGSSEQYF.